Given below is one T cell receptor (beta chain) in context. The J segment lost 5 bases and the V segment lost 2 bases, leaving 2 bases of the junction unmatched. The CDR3 spans 14 residues. Germline CDR1 and CDR2: SGHNT and YYREEE (reference sequence). The method was immunoSEQ multiplex PCR; TCRdb's version includes in-frame clones alone and lacks a portion of them. In the table there are approximately 30,000 clones, over 75% of which are singletons. This entry is derived from a study of blood T cell repertoires in COVID-19. For the study at large: Sources were T cells, B-cell-depleted T cells, or PBMCs; the material itself was cDNA or gDNA.

The genes are TRBV5-4 and TRBJ2-1; 9 positions match TRBD1. This TCR was sampled from a human donor in a cohort sampled during active COVID-19. Sample: peripheral blood. The CDR3 DNA reads TGTGCCAGCAGCTTCCGGGACAGGGACAATGAGCAGTTCTTC. Translated, it gives CASSFRDRDNEQFF.